This T cell receptor beta chain came from a study of radiation and T cells in renal cell carcinoma (dated by TCRdb to about 2020). Background on the whole study: In total, approximately 53 samples underwent TCR beta sequencing: roughly 25 tumors plus 27 peripheral blood samples. The last blood draw occurred 4 weeks after radiation, at the same time as nephrectomy. In the approximately 53 samples combined, some 4 million unique CDR3 nucleotide sequences were found, encoding 2,658,974 unique CDR3 amino acid sequences.

TCR beta libraries were generated from genomic DNA with the immunoSEQ kit, following the manufacturer's recommendations. To prepare the libraries, a first multiplex PCR with proprietary primers was run, followed by a second PCR that added unique barcodes, and a bead cleanup was done after each round. A positive control reaction and a negative control reaction, both provided in the kit, were run with every batch of samples. The final libraries underwent checking on an Agilent 4200 TapeStation D1000 ScreenTape, volumetric pooling, and quantification by qPCR. An Illumina NextSeq500 fitted with a MidOutput 150-cycle cartridge performed the sequencing, running 156 Read1 cycles and 15 Index1 cycles with the kit's custom primers. The pooled library was loaded at 1.0 pM, and about 19% PhiX control was spiked in. Per the source publication's procedure: Vendor-processed data were analyzed in R, and a clonotype was defined as all T cells sharing the same CDR3 nucleotide sequence. In the clone abundance analyses, frequencies in each sample were normalized to that sample's 10,000 most abundant clones. Public T cell clones, averaging fewer than five per sample, were removed before analysis. An abundance difference of at least 32-fold between compartments was the criterion for calling clonotypes tumor-enriched or baseline blood-enriched. A beta-binomial differential abundance model was used to identify clonotypes that were expanded or contracted between blood time points. The Baroni-Urbani and Buser coefficient was used to measure tumor-blood repertoire similarity, and groups were compared with two-tailed Wilcoxon tests in R. TCRdb obtained this table from immuneACCESS and retained in-frame rearrangements with V and J assigned. These tables miss some clones; where compared with another copy, unresolved V genes account for less than half of the shortfall, and the remainder is unexplained. V and J calls and clone size are as listed in that table; D and trimming were resolved from the DNA. This sample gives 120,000 to 150,000 clones in total; about 86% of them show up just once. Roughly 17% of the sample goes to the ten largest clones.

With regard to this clone: Its target antigen remains unknown. Base qualities were left out, and no much larger clone turns up one base away. The identical CDR3 is also encoded by other nucleotide sequences in the sample.

Here is what the overall study found, with its caveats: Tracking of blood repertoire dynamics stopped at approximately 4 weeks after treatment, with no follow-up past that point. An increase in top tumor clonotypes in blood was observed from baseline to 2 weeks post-radiation, followed by contraction by 4 weeks, which was taken to suggest transient expansion of tumor-resident clones. Because the trial had a single-armed design, the trial could not examine how radiation dose or scheduling affected the TCR repertoire. Because no pretreatment tumor biopsies were available, whether clonotypes were present in the tumor at baseline could not be determined.

This sample's time point label indicates: blood 4 weeks post-SBRT, at nephrectomy. The treatment or condition label for this specimen denotes: 15 Gy SBRT to primary tumor, nephrectomy 4 weeks later. Samples were obtained from a clinical trial, in which 15 Gy stereotactic body radiation therapy was delivered to primary renal cell carcinomas and nephrectomy was performed 4 weeks later. To track tumor-enriched clonotypes, serial peripheral blood was sampled from radiation-treated patients at baseline and at 2 weeks and 4 weeks after SBRT. Renal cell carcinoma with clear cell pathology was present in all patients. The QIAamp DNA Blood Mini Kit (Qiagen) was used to prepare genomic DNA for TCR sequencing. The analyses included only samples that passed all quality control checks. From the germline V gene, CDR1 is SGDLS and CDR2 is YYNGEE. The junction carries 3 bases between V and J, which are trimmed by 0 bases and 0 bases respectively. The CDR3 spans 13 residues, from the cysteine through the phenylalanine. Only CDR3 DNA is held: 39 bases, read in frame from base 1.

The clonotype originates from a woman aged 45-65 years with renal cell carcinoma. Sample: blood, taken from a patient whose treatment included radiotherapy and nephrectomy. This chain is built from TRBV9 and TRBJ1-1, with the D gene too uncertain to name. Read as DNA, the sequence is TGTGCCAGCAGCGTAGCAGTGAACACTGAAGCTTTCTTT. Protein translation: CASSVAVNTEAFF.